This T cell receptor (beta chain) was captured in a study of T cells in tuberculosis. Generated by immunoSEQ multiplex PCR, the TCRdb table keeps only in-frame clones and is missing some. This sample yields 20,000 to 25,000 clones, of which approximately 86% are seen a single time; 15% belongs to the top ten. Worth noting for this clone: Its antigen is undetermined.

Time point specified: new active TB diagnosis, blood taken before or within 7 days of starting treatment. Per the germline V gene, CDR1 is KGHSH and CDR2 is LQKENI. The V end was cut by 5 bases, the J end by 5 bases, with 18 bases between. The length of the CDR3 is 15 residues. Whole-study results and caveats: Active tuberculosis cases were adults; controls were adolescents. Active tuberculosis alpha repertoires lay closer to GMM-specific TCRs than controls'.

The clonotype comes from an adult with tuberculosis. The rearrangement joins TRBV18 to TRBJ2-5; TRBD1 is a possible D gene (6 bases). The specimen was PBMCs, collected at tuberculosis diagnosis. CDR3 sequence (DNA): TGTGCCAGCTCAACCAAACAGGGAGCCCAGGAGACCCAGTACTTC. Translating gives CASSTKQGAQETQYF. Based on the CDR3 plus reference TRBV18 and TRBJ2-5, the full variable domain is NAGVMQNPRHLVRRRGQEARLRCSPMKGHSHVYWYRQLPEEGLKFMVYLQKENIIDESGMPKERFSAEFPKEGPSILRIQQVVRGDSAAYFCASSTKQGAQETQYFGPGTRLLVL.